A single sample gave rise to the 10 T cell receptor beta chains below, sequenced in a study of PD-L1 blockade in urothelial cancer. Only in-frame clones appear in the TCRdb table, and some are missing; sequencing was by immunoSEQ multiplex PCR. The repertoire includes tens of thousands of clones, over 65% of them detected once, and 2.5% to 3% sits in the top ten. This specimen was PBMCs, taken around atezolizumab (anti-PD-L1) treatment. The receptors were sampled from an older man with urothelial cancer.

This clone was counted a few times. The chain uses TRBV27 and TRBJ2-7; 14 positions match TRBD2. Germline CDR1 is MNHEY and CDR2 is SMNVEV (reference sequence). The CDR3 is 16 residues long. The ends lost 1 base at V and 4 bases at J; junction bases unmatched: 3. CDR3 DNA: TGTGCCAGCAGTTTATTGACTAGCGGGAGGGTATACGAGCAGTACTTC. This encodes CASSLLTSGRVYEQYF.

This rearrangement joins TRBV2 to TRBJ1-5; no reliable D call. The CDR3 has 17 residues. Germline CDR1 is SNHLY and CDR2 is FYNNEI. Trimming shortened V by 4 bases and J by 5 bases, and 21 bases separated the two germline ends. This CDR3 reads CASSGRRSRGIYQPQHF. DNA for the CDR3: TGTGCCAGCAGTGGGAGGAGGTCCCGCGGAATCTATCAGCCCCAGCATTTT.

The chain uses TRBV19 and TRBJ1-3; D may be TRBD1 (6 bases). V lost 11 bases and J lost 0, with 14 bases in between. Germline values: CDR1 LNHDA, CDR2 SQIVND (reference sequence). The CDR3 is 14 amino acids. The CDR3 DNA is TGTGCCTCCGGACAGCCGAGCTCTGGAAACACCATATATTTT. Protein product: CASGQPSSGNTIYF.

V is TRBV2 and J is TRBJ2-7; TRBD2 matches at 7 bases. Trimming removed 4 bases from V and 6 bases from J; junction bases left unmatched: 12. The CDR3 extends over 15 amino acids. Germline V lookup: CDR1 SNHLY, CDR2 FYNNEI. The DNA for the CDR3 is TGTGCCAGCAGTGTCGGGGAGGGGACTTCGGGCGAGCAGTACTTC. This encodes CASSVGEGTSGEQYF. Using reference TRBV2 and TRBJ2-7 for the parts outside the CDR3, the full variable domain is EPEVTQTPSHQVTQMGQEVILRCVPISNHLYFYWYRQILGQKVEFLVSFYNNEISEKSEIFDDQFSVERPDGSNFTLKIRSTKLEDSAMYFCASSVGEGTSGEQYFGPGTRLTVT.

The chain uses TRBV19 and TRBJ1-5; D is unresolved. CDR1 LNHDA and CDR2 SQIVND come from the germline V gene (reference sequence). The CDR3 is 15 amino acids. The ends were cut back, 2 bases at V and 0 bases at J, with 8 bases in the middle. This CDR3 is CASSISQYSNQPQHF. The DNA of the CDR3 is TGTGCCAGTAGTATATCACAGTATAGCAATCAGCCCCAGCATTTT.

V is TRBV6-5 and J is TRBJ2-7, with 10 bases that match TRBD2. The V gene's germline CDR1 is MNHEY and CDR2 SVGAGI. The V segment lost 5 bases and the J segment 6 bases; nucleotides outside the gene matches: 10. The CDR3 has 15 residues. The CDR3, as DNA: TGTGCCAGCAGTCCGTTATCTAGCGGGAGCCTCGAGCAGTACTTC. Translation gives CASSPLSSGSLEQYF.

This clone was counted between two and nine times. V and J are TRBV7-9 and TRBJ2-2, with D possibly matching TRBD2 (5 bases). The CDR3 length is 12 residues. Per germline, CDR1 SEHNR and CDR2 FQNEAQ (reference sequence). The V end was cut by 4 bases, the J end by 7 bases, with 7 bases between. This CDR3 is CASSSAGGELFF. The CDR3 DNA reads TGTGCCAGCAGCTCGGCGGGCGGGGAGCTGTTTTTT.

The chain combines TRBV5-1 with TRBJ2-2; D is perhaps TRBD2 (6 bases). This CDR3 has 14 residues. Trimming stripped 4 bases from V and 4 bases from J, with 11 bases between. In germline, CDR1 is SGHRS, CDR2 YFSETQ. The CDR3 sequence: CASSERRGTGELFF. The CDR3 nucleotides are TGCGCCAGCAGCGAAAGGCGGGGCACCGGGGAGCTGTTTTTT. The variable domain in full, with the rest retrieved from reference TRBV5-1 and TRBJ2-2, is KAGVTQTPRYLIKTRGQQVTLSCSPISGHRSVSWYQQTPGQGLQFLFEYFSETQRNKGNFPGRFSGRQFSNSRSEMNVSTLELGDSALYLCASSERRGTGELFFGEGSRLTVL.

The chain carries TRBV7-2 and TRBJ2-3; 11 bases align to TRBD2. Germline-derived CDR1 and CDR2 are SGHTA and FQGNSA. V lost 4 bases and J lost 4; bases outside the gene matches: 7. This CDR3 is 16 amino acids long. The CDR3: CASSSRSGRAPDTQYF. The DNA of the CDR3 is TGTGCCAGCAGCTCGCGTAGCGGGAGGGCCCCAGATACGCAGTATTTT.

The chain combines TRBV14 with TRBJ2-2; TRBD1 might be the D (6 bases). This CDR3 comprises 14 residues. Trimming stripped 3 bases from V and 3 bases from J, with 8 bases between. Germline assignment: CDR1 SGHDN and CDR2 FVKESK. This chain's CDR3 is CASSQNRDTGELFF. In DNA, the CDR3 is TGTGCCAGCAGCCAGAACAGGGACACCGGGGAGCTGTTTTTT.